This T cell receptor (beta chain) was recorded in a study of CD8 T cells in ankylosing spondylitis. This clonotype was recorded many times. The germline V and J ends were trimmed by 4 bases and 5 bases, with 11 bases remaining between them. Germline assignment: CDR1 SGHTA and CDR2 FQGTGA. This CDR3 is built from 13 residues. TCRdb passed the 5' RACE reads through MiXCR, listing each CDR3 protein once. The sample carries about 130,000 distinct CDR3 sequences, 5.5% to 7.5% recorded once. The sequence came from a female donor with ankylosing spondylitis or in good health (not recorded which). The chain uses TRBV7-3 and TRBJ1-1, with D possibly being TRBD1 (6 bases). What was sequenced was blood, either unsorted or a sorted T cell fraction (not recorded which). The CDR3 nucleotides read TGTGCCAGCAGCTCTCAGAGGGGGACTGAAGCTTTCTTT. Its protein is CASSSQRGTEAFF.